The rows below give T cell receptor beta chains drawn from one sample of a study of shared clonotypes between healthy human individuals. Clones were read by immunoSEQ multiplex PCR, and TCRdb kept only the in-frame ones, dropping some. The sample lists some 1.4 million clones, roughly 96% occurring once. Sequencing was carried out using naive CD4+ T cells sorted from blood. The receptor set was obtained from a man aged 30-40 years in good health. Each CDR3 is given with its conserved first and last residue. D genes are given only for firm matches. Size is omitted from some rows. Given values are once, few, many or a class for expanded clones.

J gene: TRBJ2-7; D gene: -; V gene: TRBV4-3; clone size: -; CDR3 protein: CASSQAWTSSYEQYF; CDR3 DNA: TGCGCCAGCAGCCAAGCGTGGACAAGCTCCTACGAGCAGTACTTC
J gene: TRBJ2-3; D gene: -; V gene: TRBV5-4; clone size: -; CDR3 protein: CASSSPSLGSTDTQYF; CDR3 DNA: TGTGCCAGCAGCTCGCCGTCCCTGGGATCTACAGATACGCAGTATTTT
J gene: TRBJ2-2; D gene: TRBD2; V gene: TRBV11-3; clone size: once; CDR3 protein: CASSLGSPGGGELFF; CDR3 DNA: TGTGCCAGCAGCTTAGGCTCCCCGGGAGGAGGGGAGCTGTTTTTT
J gene: TRBJ2-1; D gene: -; V gene: TRBV18; clone size: -; CDR3 protein: CASSPAFQRADNEQFF; CDR3 DNA: TGTGCCAGCTCACCAGCTTTTCAGCGGGCGGACAATGAGCAGTTCTTC
J gene: TRBJ2-7; D gene: TRBD1; V gene: TRBV5-1; clone size: -; CDR3 protein: CASSSDRGPSYEQYF; CDR3 DNA: TGCGCCAGCAGTTCCGACAGGGGACCCTCCTACGAGCAGTACTTC
J gene: TRBJ2-7; D gene: -; V gene: TRBV29-1; clone size: -; CDR3 protein: CSVATGPYEQYF; CDR3 DNA: TGCAGCGTAGCAACGGGACCGTACGAGCAGTACTTC
J gene: TRBJ1-1; D gene: -; V gene: TRBV5-1; clone size: -; CDR3 protein: CASSSKPGPLNTEAFF; CDR3 DNA: TGCGCCAGCAGTTCTAAGCCGGGACCGCTGAACACTGAAGCTTTCTTT
J gene: TRBJ2-7; D gene: TRBD2; V gene: TRBV25-1; clone size: once; CDR3 protein: CASSSPGLAGVEQYF; CDR3 DNA: TGTGCCAGCAGTTCCCCGGGACTAGCGGGAGTCGAGCAGTACTTC
J gene: TRBJ2-2; D gene: -; V gene: TRBV19; clone size: -; CDR3 protein: CASKGPANTGELFF; CDR3 DNA: TGTGCCAGTAAGGGACCCGCGAACACCGGGGAGCTGTTTTTT
J gene: TRBJ2-7; D gene: -; V gene: TRBV14; clone size: -; CDR3 protein: CASTPNAGGEQYF; CDR3 DNA: TGTGCCAGCACTCCTAACGCTGGCGGCGAGCAGTACTTC
J gene: TRBJ2-5; D gene: TRBD2; V gene: TRBV5-1; clone size: -; CDR3 protein: CASSRGLAGGRETQYF; CDR3 DNA: TGCGCCAGCAGCAGGGGACTAGCGGGAGGAAGAGAGACCCAGTACTTC
J gene: TRBJ2-7; D gene: -; V gene: TRBV6-6; clone size: -; CDR3 protein: CASTPFKLSYEQYF; CDR3 DNA: TGTGCCAGCACCCCCTTCAAGCTCTCCTACGAGCAGTACTTC
J gene: TRBJ2-7; D gene: -; V gene: TRBV29-1; clone size: -; CDR3 protein: CSPRDGTKQYF; CDR3 DNA: TGCAGCCCGAGGGACGGGACCAAGCAGTACTTC
J gene: TRBJ1-4; D gene: TRBD1; V gene: TRBV10-3; clone size: -; CDR3 protein: CAISPRTGANEKLFF; CDR3 DNA: TGTGCCATCAGCCCGCGGACAGGGGCAAATGAAAAACTGTTTTTT
J gene: TRBJ2-7; D gene: TRBD1; V gene: TRBV9; clone size: -; CDR3 protein: CASSVEASTGIHEQYF; CDR3 DNA: TGTGCCAGCAGCGTAGAGGCCTCGACAGGGATCCACGAGCAGTACTTC
J gene: TRBJ1-5; D gene: -; V gene: TRBV19; clone size: -; CDR3 protein: CASSIVGDNQPQHF; CDR3 DNA: TGTGCCAGTAGTATAGTAGGGGATAATCAGCCCCAGCATTTT
J gene: TRBJ1-5; D gene: TRBD1; V gene: TRBV2; clone size: -; CDR3 protein: CASSPGQGGNQPQHF; CDR3 DNA: TGTGCCAGCAGCCCAGGACAGGGTGGCAATCAGCCCCAGCATTTT
J gene: TRBJ2-7; D gene: -; V gene: TRBV5-1; clone size: -; CDR3 protein: CASSSGRPTYEQYF; CDR3 DNA: TGCGCCAGCAGCTCCGGACGGCCGACCTACGAGCAGTACTTC
J gene: TRBJ2-5; D gene: -; V gene: TRBV7-2; clone size: -; CDR3 protein: CASSLGRAGGTQYF; CDR3 DNA: TGTGCCAGCAGCTTGGGAAGGGCCGGGGGGACCCAGTACTTC
J gene: TRBJ2-2; D gene: -; V gene: TRBV28; clone size: -; CDR3 protein: CASKVRAPGELFF; CDR3 DNA: TGTGCCAGCAAAGTTCGGGCTCCCGGGGAGCTGTTTTTT
J gene: TRBJ2-1; D gene: -; V gene: TRBV7-8; clone size: -; CDR3 protein: CASSLAGIAVEQFF; CDR3 DNA: TGTGCCAGCAGCCTGGCAGGGATTGCTGTTGAGCAGTTCTTC
J gene: TRBJ2-2; D gene: -; V gene: TRBV2; clone size: -; CDR3 protein: CASSELLSAGELFF; CDR3 DNA: TGTGCCAGCAGTGAATTACTTAGCGCGGGGGAGCTGTTTTTT
J gene: TRBJ1-2; D gene: -; V gene: TRBV7-9; clone size: -; CDR3 protein: CASSLVGDSYTF; CDR3 DNA: TGTGCCAGCAGCTTAGTGGGCGATTCCTACACCTTC
J gene: TRBJ1-3; D gene: -; V gene: TRBV7-9; clone size: -; CDR3 protein: CASSLDTGWGRHSGNTIYF; CDR3 DNA: TGTGCCAGCAGCTTAGATACTGGATGGGGCAGGCACTCTGGAAACACCATATATTTT
J gene: TRBJ2-1; D gene: TRBD2; V gene: TRBV7-3; clone size: once; CDR3 protein: CASSATSGTPYNEQFF; CDR3 DNA: TGTGCCAGCAGCGCAACTAGCGGGACCCCATACAATGAGCAGTTCTTC
J gene: TRBJ2-3; D gene: TRBD2; V gene: TRBV7-9; clone size: -; CDR3 protein: CASSLVAGTDTQYF; CDR3 DNA: TGTGCCAGCAGCTTAGTAGCGGGGACAGATACGCAGTATTTT
J gene: TRBJ1-3; D gene: -; V gene: TRBV7-2; clone size: -; CDR3 protein: CASENQAIRSGNTIYF; CDR3 DNA: TGTGCCAGCGAGAACCAAGCCATCCGCTCTGGAAACACCATATATTTT
J gene: TRBJ2-6; D gene: TRBD2; V gene: TRBV28; clone size: -; CDR3 protein: CASSPRLAGMGGANVLTF; CDR3 DNA: TGTGCCAGCAGCCCCCGACTAGCGGGAATGGGAGGGGCCAACGTCCTGACTTTC
J gene: TRBJ2-7; D gene: -; V gene: TRBV30; clone size: -; CDR3 protein: CAWSLAPSEQYF; CDR3 DNA: TGTGCCTGGAGTCTAGCCCCATCCGAGCAGTACTTC
J gene: TRBJ2-2; D gene: -; V gene: TRBV5-4; clone size: -; CDR3 protein: CASSPGATNTGELFF; CDR3 DNA: TGTGCCAGCAGCCCGGGTGCGACCAACACCGGGGAGCTGTTTTTT
J gene: TRBJ2-2; D gene: -; V gene: TRBV15; clone size: -; CDR3 protein: CATSRVGDQNTGELFF; CDR3 DNA: TGTGCCACCAGCAGAGTGGGGGATCAGAACACCGGGGAGCTGTTTTTT
J gene: TRBJ2-6; D gene: TRBD2; V gene: TRBV5-6; clone size: -; CDR3 protein: CASSPGGPGANVLTF; CDR3 DNA: TGTGCCAGCAGCCCGGGAGGGCCTGGGGCCAACGTCCTGACTTTC
J gene: TRBJ2-2; D gene: -; V gene: TRBV29-1; clone size: -; CDR3 protein: CSVEAGVGTNTGELFF; CDR3 DNA: TGCAGCGTTGAAGCGGGAGTGGGGACGAACACCGGGGAGCTGTTTTTT
J gene: TRBJ2-1; D gene: TRBD2; V gene: TRBV13; clone size: -; CDR3 protein: CASSFRTSGRFHNEQFF; CDR3 DNA: TGTGCCAGCAGCTTTAGGACTAGCGGGAGATTCCACAATGAGCAGTTCTTC
J gene: TRBJ1-3; D gene: TRBD1; V gene: TRBV14; clone size: -; CDR3 protein: CASSQAGQKDF; CDR3 DNA: TGTGCCAGCAGCCAAGCGGGACAGAAGGATTTT
J gene: TRBJ2-7; D gene: -; V gene: TRBV10-3; clone size: -; CDR3 protein: CAISAGAKGTYEQYF; CDR3 DNA: TGTGCCATCAGTGCCGGCGCTAAAGGGACTTACGAGCAGTACTTC
J gene: TRBJ2-5; D gene: TRBD2; V gene: TRBV11-3; clone size: -; CDR3 protein: CASSVGRDQETQYF; CDR3 DNA: TGTGCCAGCAGCGTCGGGAGGGACCAAGAGACCCAGTACTTC
J gene: TRBJ2-1; D gene: TRBD2; V gene: TRBV5-1; clone size: -; CDR3 protein: CASSTGLAGGHGTNNEQFF; CDR3 DNA: TGCGCCAGCAGCACCGGACTAGCGGGAGGGCATGGGACAAACAATGAGCAGTTCTTC
J gene: TRBJ2-3; D gene: TRBD2; V gene: TRBV28; clone size: once; CDR3 protein: CASSPRLASTDTQYF; CDR3 DNA: TGTGCCAGCAGTCCAAGACTAGCGAGCACAGATACGCAGTATTTT
J gene: TRBJ2-7; D gene: -; V gene: TRBV2; clone size: -; CDR3 protein: CASSEVGGNGEQYF; CDR3 DNA: TGTGCCAGCAGTGAAGTCGGGGGAAACGGCGAGCAGTACTTC
J gene: TRBJ2-1; D gene: -; V gene: TRBV4-3; clone size: -; CDR3 protein: CASSQVKGTTVYNEQFF; CDR3 DNA: TGCGCCAGCAGCCAAGTGAAGGGAACGACCGTCTACAATGAGCAGTTCTTC
J gene: TRBJ2-1; D gene: TRBD1; V gene: TRBV5-1; clone size: -; CDR3 protein: CASSGQGVSSYNEQFF; CDR3 DNA: TGCGCCAGCAGCGGACAGGGGGTCAGCTCCTACAATGAGCAGTTCTTC
J gene: TRBJ2-7; D gene: -; V gene: TRBV10-3; clone size: -; CDR3 protein: CAISPRASYEQYF; CDR3 DNA: TGTGCCATCAGCCCCAGGGCCTCCTACGAGCAGTACTTC
J gene: TRBJ2-7; D gene: -; V gene: TRBV11-2; clone size: -; CDR3 protein: CASSLVPGASEQYF; CDR3 DNA: TGTGCCAGCAGCTTAGTGCCGGGGGCGTCCGAGCAGTACTTC
J gene: TRBJ2-7; D gene: -; V gene: TRBV10-3; clone size: -; CDR3 protein: CAIATRSSSYEQYF; CDR3 DNA: TGTGCCATAGCAACACGTTCTAGCTCCTACGAGCAGTACTTC
J gene: TRBJ2-4; D gene: TRBD2; V gene: TRBV5-6; clone size: -; CDR3 protein: CASSFKTSSKNIQYF; CDR3 DNA: TGTGCCAGCAGCTTCAAGACTAGCTCCAAAAACATTCAGTACTTC
J gene: TRBJ2-2; D gene: TRBD2; V gene: TRBV5-1; clone size: few; CDR3 protein: CASSLTSGSSGELFF; CDR3 DNA: TGCGCCAGCAGCTTGACTAGCGGGAGTTCCGGGGAGCTGTTTTTT
J gene: TRBJ1-2; D gene: -; V gene: TRBV29-1; clone size: -; CDR3 protein: CSVADILGSGYTF; CDR3 DNA: TGCAGCGTTGCCGACATCCTGGGGTCTGGCTACACCTTC
J gene: TRBJ2-5; D gene: TRBD2; V gene: TRBV11-1; clone size: -; CDR3 protein: CASSFRRGRPEETQYF; CDR3 DNA: TGTGCCAGCAGCTTTCGTCGCGGGAGGCCCGAAGAGACCCAGTACTTC
J gene: TRBJ2-1; D gene: TRBD2; V gene: TRBV6-5; clone size: -; CDR3 protein: CASSSASGSYNEQFF; CDR3 DNA: TGTGCCAGCAGTTCGGCTAGCGGGAGCTACAATGAGCAGTTCTTC
J gene: TRBJ2-7; D gene: -; V gene: TRBV6-6; clone size: -; CDR3 protein: CASGMRYEQYF; CDR3 DNA: TGTGCCAGCGGGATGAGGTACGAGCAGTACTTC
J gene: TRBJ2-5; D gene: -; V gene: TRBV6-6; clone size: -; CDR3 protein: CASSYGDRETQYF; CDR3 DNA: TGTGCCAGCAGTTACGGGGACCGAGAGACCCAGTACTTC